A selection of T cell receptor beta chains follows, all from one sample in a study of shared clonotypes between healthy human individuals. Repertoires were generated with immunoSEQ multiplex PCR, while TCRdb's copy carries only in-frame clones and drops some. In the table there are hundreds of thousands of clones, around two thirds of which are singletons. The specimen was memory CD4+ T cells sorted from blood. These TCRs come from a woman between 25 and 40 years old in good health. Both conserved end residues are part of each CDR3. The order of the fields is clone size, V gene, D gene, J gene, CDR3 protein, CDR3 DNA. The D gene is left open where the match is weak. Expanded clones get a size class; other rows say once, few or many, or leave the size out.

NA	TRBV7-3	NA	TRBJ1-3	CASSSGPGNTIYF	TGTGCCAGCAGCTCTGGACCTGGAAACACCATATATTTT
few	TRBV6-1	TRBD1	TRBJ2-7	CASSENYGQGEDEQYF	TGTGCCAGCAGTGAAAATTATGGACAGGGGGAAGACGAGCAGTACTTC
NA	TRBV28	TRBD2	TRBJ2-7	CASSPLAGGYHEQYF	TGTGCCAGCAGTCCACTAGCGGGAGGTTACCACGAGCAGTACTTC
NA	TRBV7-2	NA	TRBJ1-5	CASSLDPFNQPQHF	TGTGCCAGCAGCTTAGACCCCTTTAATCAGCCCCAGCATTTT
once	TRBV10-3	NA	TRBJ2-2	CAISVFPNTGELFF	TGTGCCATCAGTGTTTTCCCGAACACCGGGGAGCTGTTTTTT
NA	TRBV7-3	TRBD1	TRBJ2-1	CASSPRDRAANEQFF	TGTGCCAGCAGCCCCCGGGACAGGGCTGCGAATGAGCAGTTCTTC
NA	TRBV5-1	NA	TRBJ2-1	CASSLSSSSYNEQFF	TGCGCCAGCAGCCTTAGCAGTAGCTCCTACAATGAGCAGTTCTTC
few	TRBV6-4	NA	TRBJ1-1	CASRLGVSSTEAFF	TGTGCCAGCAGACTAGGGGTGTCGAGCACTGAAGCTTTCTTT
NA	TRBV9	NA	TRBJ2-7	CASSVGGSQNYEQYF	TGTGCCAGCAGCGTAGGCGGCAGTCAAAACTACGAGCAGTACTTC
NA	TRBV11-2	NA	TRBJ2-3	CASSLGPNQADTQYF	TGTGCCAGCAGCTTAGGTCCCAATCAAGCAGATACGCAGTATTTT
NA	TRBV6-4	NA	TRBJ2-3	CASSDSGGTDIF	TGTGCCAGCAGTGACTCAGGAGGGACCGATATCTTT